The present T cell receptor (beta chain) was sequenced within a study of blood T cells in healthy people across ages. Together with a sample-barcoded 5' primer, a J-beta primer mix was included in a second PCR lasting about 7 to 11 cycles. Unique molecular identifiers of 12 random nucleotides labeled each cDNA. One entry per CDR3 protein, called by TCRdb with MiXCR from the 5' RACE reads. The sample includes about 620,000 distinct CDR3 sequences, around 52% of them seen just once. CDR1 is SGHTA, CDR2 FQGNSA, per germline. This CDR3 is built from 15 residues. Study observations and caveats: Because sorting was not performed, PBMCs prevented conclusive naive versus antigen-experienced comparison.

Isolating PBMCs gave at least 6.5 million of these cells per sample. Concerning this clonotype itself: Its antigen is still unknown. This clone may be a read error of a much larger clone one base away.

The source material was blood. The rearrangement uses TRBV7-2 and TRBJ2-1; D is unresolved. TRBJ2-7 explains the end of the DNA better; the J call may be wrong. The sequence came from a woman of 80 years or more in good health. CDR3 DNA: TGTGCCAGCAGCTTAGCTTCAGCTACCTACAATGAGCAGTACTTC. The encoded protein is CASSLASATYNEQYF.